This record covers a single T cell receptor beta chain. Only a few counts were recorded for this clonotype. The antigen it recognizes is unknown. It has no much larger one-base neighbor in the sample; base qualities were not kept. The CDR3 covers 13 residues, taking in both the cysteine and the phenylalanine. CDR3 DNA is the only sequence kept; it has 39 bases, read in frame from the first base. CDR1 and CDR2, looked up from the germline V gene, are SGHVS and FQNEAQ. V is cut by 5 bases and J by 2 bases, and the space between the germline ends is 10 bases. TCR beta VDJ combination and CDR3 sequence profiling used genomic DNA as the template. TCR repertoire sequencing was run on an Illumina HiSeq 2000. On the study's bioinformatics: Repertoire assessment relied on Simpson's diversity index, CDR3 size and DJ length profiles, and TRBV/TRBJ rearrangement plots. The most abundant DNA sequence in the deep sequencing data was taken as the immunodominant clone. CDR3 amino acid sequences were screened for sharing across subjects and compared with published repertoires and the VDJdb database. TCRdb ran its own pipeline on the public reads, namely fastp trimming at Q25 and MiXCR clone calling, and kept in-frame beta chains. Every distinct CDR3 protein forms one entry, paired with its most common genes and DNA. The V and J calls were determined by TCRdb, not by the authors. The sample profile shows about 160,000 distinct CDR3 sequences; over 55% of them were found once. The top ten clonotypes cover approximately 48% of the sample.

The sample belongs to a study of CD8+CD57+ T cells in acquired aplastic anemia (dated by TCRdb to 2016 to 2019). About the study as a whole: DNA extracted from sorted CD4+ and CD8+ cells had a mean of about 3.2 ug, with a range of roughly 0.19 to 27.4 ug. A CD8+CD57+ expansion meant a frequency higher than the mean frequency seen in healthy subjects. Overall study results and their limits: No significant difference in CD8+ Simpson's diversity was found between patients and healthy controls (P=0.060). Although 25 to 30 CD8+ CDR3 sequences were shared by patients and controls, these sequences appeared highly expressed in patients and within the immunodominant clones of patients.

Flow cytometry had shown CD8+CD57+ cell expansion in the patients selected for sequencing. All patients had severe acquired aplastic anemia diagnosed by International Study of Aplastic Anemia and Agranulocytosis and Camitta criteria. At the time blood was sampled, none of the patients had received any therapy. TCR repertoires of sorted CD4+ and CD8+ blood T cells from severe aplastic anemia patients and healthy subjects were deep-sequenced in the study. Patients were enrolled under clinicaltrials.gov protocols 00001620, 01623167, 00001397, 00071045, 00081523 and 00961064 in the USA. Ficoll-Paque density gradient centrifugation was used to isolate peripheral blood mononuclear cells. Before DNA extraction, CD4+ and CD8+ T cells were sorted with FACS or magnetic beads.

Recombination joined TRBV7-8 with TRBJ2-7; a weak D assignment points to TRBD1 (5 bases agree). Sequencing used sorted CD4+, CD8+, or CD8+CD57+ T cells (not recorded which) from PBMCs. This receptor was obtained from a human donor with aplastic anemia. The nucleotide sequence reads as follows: TGTGCCAGCAGCGGTTGGGGCCCCTACGAGCAGTACTTC. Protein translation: CASSGWGPYEQYF.